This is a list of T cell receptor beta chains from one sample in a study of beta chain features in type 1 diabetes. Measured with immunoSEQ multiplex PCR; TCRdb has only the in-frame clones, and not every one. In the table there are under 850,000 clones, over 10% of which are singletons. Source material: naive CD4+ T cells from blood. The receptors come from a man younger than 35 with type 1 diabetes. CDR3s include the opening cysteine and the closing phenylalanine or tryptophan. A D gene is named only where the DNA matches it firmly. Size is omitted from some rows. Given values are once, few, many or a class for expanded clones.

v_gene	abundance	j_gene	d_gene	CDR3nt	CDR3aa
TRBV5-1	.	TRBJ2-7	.	TGCGCCAGCAGCTTGGGACCCTCCTCAACAGCCTCCTACGAGCAGTACTTC	CASSLGPSSTASYEQYF
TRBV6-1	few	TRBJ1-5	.	TGTGCCAGCGTAGGACAGCGCGACAATCAGCCCCAGCATTTT	CASVGQRDNQPQHF
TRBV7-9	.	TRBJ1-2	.	TGTGCCAGCAGCTTCACGGGGGTCGGGGACTATGGCTACACCTTC	CASSFTGVGDYGYTF
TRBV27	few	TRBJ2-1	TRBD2	TGTGCCAGCAGTTCCCTAGCGGGCAATGAGCAGTTCTTC	CASSSLAGNEQFF
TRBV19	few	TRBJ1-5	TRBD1	TGTGCCAGTAGTGGGACAGGGGGCAATCAGCCCCAGCATTTT	CASSGTGGNQPQHF
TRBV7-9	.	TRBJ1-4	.	TGTGCCAGCAGAAACAGGGAGAAACTGTTTTTT	CASRNREKLFF
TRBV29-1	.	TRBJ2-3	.	TGCAGCGTTGAAGCTACTAGCACAGATACGCAGTATTTT	CSVEATSTDTQYF
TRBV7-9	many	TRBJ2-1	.	TGTGCCAGCAGCTTAGGCTCCTACAATGAGCAGTTCTTC	CASSLGSYNEQFF
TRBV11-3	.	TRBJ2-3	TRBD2	TGTGCCAGCTCCGGAGGGACTAGCGGCCTCACAGATACGCAGTATTTT	CASSGGTSGLTDTQYF
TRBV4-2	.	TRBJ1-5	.	TGTGCCAGCAGCCAAGACTCCGTGCAGGGTGGTCAGCCCCAGCATTTT	CASSQDSVQGGQPQHF
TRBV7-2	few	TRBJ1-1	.	TGTGCCAGCAGCTTGGGGCCAGTGAACACTGAAGCTTTCTTT	CASSLGPVNTEAFF
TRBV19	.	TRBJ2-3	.	TGTGCCAGTAGTGTCCGGGACCGTAACACAGATACGCAGTATTTT	CASSVRDRNTDTQYF
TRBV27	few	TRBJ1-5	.	TGTGCCAGCAGTTCGAAGGGGGGGATTAGTCAGCCCCAGCATTTT	CASSSKGGISQPQHF
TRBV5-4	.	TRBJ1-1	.	TGTGCCAGCAGCCACCGGGCAGTCCTAACTGAAGCTTTCTTT	CASSHRAVLTEAFF
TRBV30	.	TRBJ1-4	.	TGTGCCTCTTGGGCGTTAACTAATGAAAAACTGTTTTTT	CASWALTNEKLFF
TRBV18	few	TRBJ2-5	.	TGTGCCAGCTCACCGGCGCTAGCAAAAGAGACCCAGTACTTC	CASSPALAKETQYF
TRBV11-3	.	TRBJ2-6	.	TGTGCCAGCAGCCAAAGTATAGGCCTGTCCTCTGGGGCCAACGTCCTGACTTTC	CASSQSIGLSSGANVLTF
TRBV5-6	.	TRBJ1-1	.	TGTGCCAGCAGCTTGGGCTTACTGGACACTGAAGCTTTCTTT	CASSLGLLDTEAFF
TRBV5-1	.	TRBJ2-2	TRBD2	TGCGCCAGCAGCGGGGGACTAGCGGCCGGGGAGCTGTTTTTT	CASSGGLAAGELFF
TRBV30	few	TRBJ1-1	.	TGTGCCTGGAGTGTGGGGGAGGGGAGGAACACTGAAGCTTTCTTT	CAWSVGEGRNTEAFF
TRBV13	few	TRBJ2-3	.	TGTGCCAGCAGTCCCCTCCGAGAAGATACGCAGTATTTT	CASSPLREDTQYF
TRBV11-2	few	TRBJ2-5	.	TGTGCCAGCAGCTTAGGGGACATTGAGTGGGTAGAGACCCAGTACTTC	CASSLGDIEWVETQYF
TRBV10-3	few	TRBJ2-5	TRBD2	TGTGCCATCACGGACGGAGCGGGGAACCAAGAGACCCAGTACTTC	CAITDGAGNQETQYF
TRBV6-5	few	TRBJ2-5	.	TGTGCCAGCAGTTCCTGGTTAAAGACCCAGTACTTC	CASSSWLKTQYF
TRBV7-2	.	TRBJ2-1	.	TGTGCCAGCAGCTTAGTGGCGGGGTCCTACAATGAGCAGTTCTTC	CASSLVAGSYNEQFF
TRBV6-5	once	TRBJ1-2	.	TGTGCCAGCAGTACGGGCAGAATCCGAGGCTACACCTTC	CASSTGRIRGYTF
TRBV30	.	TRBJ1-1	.	TGTGCCTGGAGATCCCAGGCGAACACTGAAGCTTTCTTT	CAWRSQANTEAFF
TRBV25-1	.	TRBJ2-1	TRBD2	TGTGCCAGCAGTGACCGGGGAGGGGCAGGGTTTGAGCAGTTCTTC	CASSDRGGAGFEQFF
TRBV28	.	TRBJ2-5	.	TGTGCCAGCAGTTTATCTGGGGCCTTGGGAGAGACCCAGTACTTC	CASSLSGALGETQYF
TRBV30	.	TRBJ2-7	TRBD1	TGTGCCTGGAGTGTAGGGACAGAATACGAGCAGTACTTC	CAWSVGTEYEQYF
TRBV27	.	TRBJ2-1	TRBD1	TGTGCCAGCGCGACAGGGAGATCCTACAATGAGCAGTTCTTC	CASATGRSYNEQFF
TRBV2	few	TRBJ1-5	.	TGTGCCAGCAACCCGCAGGGATTAGAAAATGATCAGCCCCAGCATTTT	CASNPQGLENDQPQHF